A few counts support the clone carrying this T cell receptor (beta chain). Its antigen remains unidentified. These data originate in a study of identifying expanded T cells in peripheral blood. General observations from the study: Variance in clone template counts between approximately 2-week samples significantly increased with total template count across all healthy donors.

Generated by immunoSEQ multiplex PCR, the TCRdb table keeps only in-frame clones and is missing some. The sample has about 100,000 clones; around 90% are singletons. The CDR3 has 13 amino acids. Germline CDR1 and CDR2: SGHVS and FQNEAQ. Trimming left V 5 bases short and J 0 bases short, with 6 bases between. This TCR derives from a person between 18 and 75 years old in good health. The sample was blood. V usage is TRBV7-8 and J usage is TRBJ2-3; perhaps TRBD1 as D (5 bases). The chain's CDR3 is CASSPGSTDTQYF. The CDR3 DNA follows: TGTGCCAGCAGCCCAGGGAGCACAGATACGCAGTATTTT.